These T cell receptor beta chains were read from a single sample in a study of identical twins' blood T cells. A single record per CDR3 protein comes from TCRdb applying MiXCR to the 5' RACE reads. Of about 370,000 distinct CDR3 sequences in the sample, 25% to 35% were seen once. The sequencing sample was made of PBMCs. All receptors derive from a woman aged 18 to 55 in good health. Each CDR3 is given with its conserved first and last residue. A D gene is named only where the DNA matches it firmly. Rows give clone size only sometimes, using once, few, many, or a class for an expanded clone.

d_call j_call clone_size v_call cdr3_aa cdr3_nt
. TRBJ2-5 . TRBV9 CASSVRSLQETQYF TGTGCCAGCAGCGTACGGTCACTCCAAGAGACCCAGTACTTC
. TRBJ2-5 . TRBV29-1 CSVINSTQRTQYF TGCAGCGTTATCAACAGTACCCAGAGGACCCAGTACTTC
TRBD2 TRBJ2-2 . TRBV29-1 CSVEGVLAGVGNTGELFF TGCAGCGTTGAAGGAGTACTAGCGGGAGTGGGTAACACCGGGGAGCTGTTTTTT
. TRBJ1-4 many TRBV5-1 CASSLPETTNEKLFF TGCGCCAGCAGCTTGCCAGAGACAACTAATGAAAAACTGTTTTTT
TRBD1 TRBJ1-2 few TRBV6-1 CASSEGTGGAYGYTF TGTGCCAGCAGTGAAGGGACAGGGGGCGCCTATGGCTACACCTTC
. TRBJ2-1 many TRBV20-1 CSASGRPYNEQFF TGCAGTGCGAGCGGAAGACCCTACAATGAGCAGTTCTTC
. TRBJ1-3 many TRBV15 CATSRDHQNTIYF TGTGCCACCAGCAGAGATCATCAAAACACCATATATTTT
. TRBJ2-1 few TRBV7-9 CASSLGDHEQFF TGTGCCAGCAGCCTGGGCGACCATGAGCAGTTCTTC
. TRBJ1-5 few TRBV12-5 CASRGDSNQPQHF TGTGCTAGTCGGGGTGACAGCAATCAGCCCCAGCATTTT
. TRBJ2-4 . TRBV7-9 CASSSGVPQNIQYF TGTGCCAGCAGCTCAGGGGTCCCCCAAAACATTCAGTACTTC
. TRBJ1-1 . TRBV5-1 CASSLEFLTEAFF TGCGCCAGCAGCTTGGAATTCCTCACTGAAGCTTTCTTT
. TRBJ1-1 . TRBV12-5 CASGLSMTARPEAFF TGTGCTAGTGGTCTCTCCATGACAGCGAGACCTGAAGCTTTCTTT
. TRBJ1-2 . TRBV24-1 CATSGEGGYTF TGTGCCACCAGTGGGGAGGGTGGCTACACCTTC
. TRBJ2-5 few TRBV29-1 CSARTEETQYF TGCAGCGCGCGGACGGAAGAGACCCAGTACTTC
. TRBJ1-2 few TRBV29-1 CSVEGGDIFNYGYTF TGCAGCGTTGAAGGGGGGGACATATTTAACTATGGCTACACCTTC
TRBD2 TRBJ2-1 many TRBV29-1 CSAAGLAEYNEQFF TGCAGCGCCGCGGGGCTAGCGGAGTACAATGAGCAGTTCTTC
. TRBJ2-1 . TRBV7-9 CASSQEAEQFF TGTGCCAGCAGCCAGGAGGCTGAGCAGTTCTTC
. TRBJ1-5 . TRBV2 CASGANQPQHF TGTGCCAGCGGCGCGAATCAGCCCCAGCATTTT
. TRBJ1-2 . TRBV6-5 CASSLGGSTPYGYTF TGTGCCAGCAGTCTAGGTGGCTCAACACCCTATGGCTACACCTTC
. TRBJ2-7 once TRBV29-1 CSVINRVVHEQYF TGCAGCGTTATCAACAGGGTTGTCCACGAGCAGTACTTC
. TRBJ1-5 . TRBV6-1 CASSDFRNGGQTQHF TGTGCCAGCAGTGATTTTAGGAACGGGGGTCAGACCCAGCATTTT
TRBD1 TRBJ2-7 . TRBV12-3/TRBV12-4 CASSLVVTGGYGGEQYF TGTGCCAGCAGTTTGGTTGTAACAGGGGGATATGGGGGCGAGCAGTACTTC
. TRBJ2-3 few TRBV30 CAWRQSDTQYF TGTGCCTGGCGACAATCAGATACGCAGTATTTT
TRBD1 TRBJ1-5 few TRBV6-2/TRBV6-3 CTSSYSTGLGQPQHF TGTACCAGCAGTTACTCGACAGGGCTTGGTCAGCCCCAGCATTTT
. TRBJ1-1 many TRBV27 CASSKAQAYTEAFF TGTGCCAGCTCTAAAGCACAGGCGTACACTGAAGCTTTCTTT
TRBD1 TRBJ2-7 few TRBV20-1 CSAGDRLSYEQYF TGCAGTGCTGGGGACAGGCTCTCCTACGAGCAGTACTTC
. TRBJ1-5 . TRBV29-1 CSVLTPGQPQHF TGCAGCGTTCTTACCCCGGGTCAGCCCCAGCATTTT
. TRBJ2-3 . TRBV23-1 CASSQSRCRSPGSTDTQYF TGCGCCAGCAGTCAATCCCGTTGCCGATCTCCTGGGAGCACAGATACGCAGTATTTT
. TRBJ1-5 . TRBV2 CASRTEAQPQHF TGTGCCAGTAGGACAGAAGCTCAGCCCCAGCATTTT
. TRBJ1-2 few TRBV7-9 CASSLDPYGYTF TGTGCCAGCAGCTTAGACCCCTATGGCTACACCTTC
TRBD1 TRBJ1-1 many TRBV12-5 CASGQGGTEAFF TGTGCCAGCGGGCAGGGGGGCACTGAAGCTTTCTTT
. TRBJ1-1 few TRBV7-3 CASSYIPGSEAFF TGTGCCAGCAGCTATATTCCGGGCTCTGAAGCTTTCTTT